What follows is one T cell receptor (beta chain) and its context. Germline V gives CDR1 DFQATT, CDR2 SNEGSKA (reference sequence). The CDR3 consists of 12 residues. This specimen comes from a study of CXCR3-negative and CXCR3-positive naive CD8 T cells. UMI-tagged TRB cDNA libraries were built via 5' RACE. TCRdb re-analyzed the 5' RACE reads; it lists each CDR3 protein once, without DNA. This table lists tens of thousands of distinct CDR3 sequences. Sequenced input: naive CXCR3- CD8+ T cells from blood. As for subset: CD45RO-CCR7+CD27+CD95- naive CD8+ T cells lacking CXCR3 (TNR3-). The source is a human donor in good health. Some clones in this sample may be carry-over from other donors' samples. The rearrangement uses TRBV20-1 and TRBJ2-7. The CDR3 loop reads CSAPSTLLEQYF.